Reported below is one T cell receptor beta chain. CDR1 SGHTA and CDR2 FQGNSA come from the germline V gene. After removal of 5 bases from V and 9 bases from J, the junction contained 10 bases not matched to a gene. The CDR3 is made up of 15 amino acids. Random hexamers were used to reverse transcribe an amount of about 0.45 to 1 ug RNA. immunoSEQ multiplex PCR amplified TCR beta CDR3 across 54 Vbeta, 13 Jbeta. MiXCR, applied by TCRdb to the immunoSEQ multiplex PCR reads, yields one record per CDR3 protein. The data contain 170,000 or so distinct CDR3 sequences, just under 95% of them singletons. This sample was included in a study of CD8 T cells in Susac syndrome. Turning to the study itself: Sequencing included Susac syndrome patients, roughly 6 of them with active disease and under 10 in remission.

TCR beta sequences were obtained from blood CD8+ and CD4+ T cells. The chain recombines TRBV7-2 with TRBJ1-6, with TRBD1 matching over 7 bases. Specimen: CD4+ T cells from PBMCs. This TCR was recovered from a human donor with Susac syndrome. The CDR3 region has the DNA TGTGCCAGCAGCATTGGACAGGCGTTGAGTTCACCCCTCCACTTT. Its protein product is CASSIGQALSSPLHF.